These 23 T cell receptor beta chains were all obtained from the same sample, sequenced in a study of blood T cell repertoires in COVID-19. Clones were read by immunoSEQ multiplex PCR, and TCRdb kept only the in-frame ones, dropping some. This sample yields around 130,000 clones, of which roughly 90% are seen a single time; around 3.6% belongs to the top ten. Sequencing was done on a sample of peripheral blood. The receptors were sampled from a man over 45 with active COVID-19.

This chain links TRBV18 with TRBJ1-1; 10 bases agree with TRBD1. The CDR3 spans 14 residues. In germline, CDR1 is KGHSH, CDR2 LQKENI. J gave up 4 bases and V 1 base, and 0 bases lay outside the gene matches. The CDR3 DNA reads TGTGCCAGCTCACCACGGACAGGGGGCACTGAAGCTTTCTTT. It specifies CASSPRTGGTEAFF.

The J gene is TRBJ2-1, the V gene TRBV27, with TRBD2 matching 8 bases. Trimming took 2 bases from V and 0 from J; bases not matched to a gene: 6. Germline V gene lookup returns CDR1 MNHEY and CDR2 SMNVEV (reference sequence). The CDR3 sequence is 17 residues long. CDR3 residues: CASSLRLATRSYNEQFF. The DNA for the CDR3 is TGTGCCAGCAGTTTACGACTAGCGACTCGCTCCTACAATGAGCAGTTCTTC.

The rearrangement joins TRBV7-9 to TRBJ1-3, with D tentatively TRBD1 (6 bases). Germline values: CDR1 SEHNR, CDR2 FQNEAQ (reference sequence). V was trimmed by 5 bases and J by 4 bases, leaving 21 bases between them. The CDR3 has 17 residues. CDR3 sequence: CASSPGLLKGVGNTIYF. CDR3 nucleotide sequence: TGTGCCAGCAGCCCAGGGCTATTGAAGGGGGTCGGAAACACCATATATTTT.

Here the CDR3 DNA reads TGTGCCAGCAGTTTTTGTGGCCCGACAGGGCACTACCCCCGGGTGGTTCCCTACGAGCAGTACGTC. This encodes CASSFCGPTGHYPRVVPYEQYV. The V and J genes are TRBV27 and TRBJ2-7; 7 bases fit TRBD1. V dropped 3 bases and J dropped 2; count of bases not matched to a gene: 28. Per germline, CDR1 MNHEY and CDR2 SMNVEV (reference sequence). The CDR3 has 22 amino acids.

This clone was picked up one time. This chain links TRBV4-1 with TRBJ1-5, with TRBD1 as a possible D gene (6 bases). This CDR3 region has 16 residues. The germline V gene has CDR1 MGHRA and CDR2 YSYEKL. Trimming removed 1 base from V and 4 bases from J, with 14 bases in between. DNA for the CDR3: TGCGCCAGCAGCCAAGTCCCGGGACACGAAAATCAGCCCCAGCATTTT. This translates into CASSQVPGHENQPQHF.

The chain carries TRBV6-4 and TRBJ1-2, with 10 bases that match TRBD1. The CDR3 spans 13 residues. The germline V gene has CDR1 MRHNA and CDR2 SNTAGT. The ends lost 5 bases at V and 6 bases at J; junction bases unmatched: 3. The CDR3 nucleotides read TGTGCCAGCAGTCTCGGGACAGGGGATGGCTACACCTTC. It specifies CASSLGTGDGYTF.

The gene calls are TRBV19 and TRBJ1-3; 10 nucleotides align to TRBD1. Germline-derived CDR1 and CDR2 are LNHDA and SQIVND (reference sequence). The CDR3 sequence is 18 residues long. Trimming removed 11 bases from V and 0 bases from J; junction bases left unmatched: 16. The CDR3 DNA reads TGTGCCTCCAGGCCCCGGGACAGGGGACTTATCTCTGGAAACACCATATATTTT. Encoded protein: CASRPRDRGLISGNTIYF.

V gene TRBV11-2 combines with J gene TRBJ2-2; D perhaps matches TRBD1 (6 bases). The germline V gene encodes CDR1 SGHAT and CDR2 FQNNGV. This CDR3 has 14 residues. V was cut by 3 bases and J by 5 bases, with 10 bases left in between. This chain's CDR3 is CASSFFGQTGELFF. DNA for the CDR3: TGTGCCAGCAGCTTTTTCGGACAGACCGGGGAGCTGTTTTTT.

This chain connects TRBV7-8 to TRBJ2-1, with TRBD1 matching 10 bases. The CDR3 runs 16 residues. CDR1 is SGHVS and CDR2 is FQNEAQ in the germline V gene. The ends lost 5 bases at V and 3 bases at J; junction bases unmatched: 7. This CDR3 is CASSHSDRGSYNEQFF. The CDR3 nucleotides read TGTGCCAGCAGCCATTCGGACAGGGGGAGCTACAATGAGCAGTTCTTC. The complete variable domain, with remaining parts taken from reference TRBV7-8 and TRBJ2-1, reads GAGVSQSPRYKVAKRGQDVALRCDPISGHVSLFWYQQALGQGPEFLTYFQNEAQLDKSGLPSDRFFAERPEGSVSTLKIQRTQQEDSAVYLCASSHSDRGSYNEQFFGPGTRLTVL.

The V gene is TRBV28, the J gene TRBJ1-1; D gene unclear. V was clipped by 6 bases and J by 5 bases, with 10 bases between them. The CDR3 totals 12 residues. The germline V gene encodes CDR1 MDHEN and CDR2 SYDVKM. The CDR3 loop reads CASRLTITEAFF. In DNA form, the CDR3 reads TGTGCCAGCAGGCTGACAATTACTGAAGCTTTCTTT.

The chain couples TRBV7-9 to TRBJ1-4, with 9 bases fitting TRBD1. Per the germline V gene, CDR1 is SEHNR and CDR2 is FQNEAQ (reference sequence). This CDR3 is 18 amino acids long. Unmatched junction bases numbered 6, after V lost 1 base and J lost 0 bases. CDR3 in amino acids: CASSLVGTGIPTNEKLFF. The CDR3 DNA reads as TGTGCCAGCAGCTTAGTCGGGACAGGGATACCAACTAATGAAAAACTGTTTTTT.

The V and J genes are TRBV14 and TRBJ2-1; 7 bases agree with TRBD1. CDR1 SGHDN and CDR2 FVKESK come from the germline V gene. The CDR3 is 16 amino acids. The V gene end was trimmed by 1 base and the J gene end by 3 bases; junction bases not matched to a gene: 6. The CDR3 loop is CASSQAAGQVYNEQFF. DNA for the CDR3: TGTGCCAGCAGCCAAGCAGCTGGACAGGTCTACAATGAGCAGTTCTTC.

The rearrangement links TRBV7-8 to TRBJ2-1, with 8 nucleotides matching TRBD2. The CDR3 is 15 amino acids. V shed 1 base and J 8 bases; nucleotides not matched to a gene: 7. The germline V gene has CDR1 SGHVS and CDR2 FQNEAQ. CDR3 protein: CASSLGGRRFDEQFF. The CDR3 DNA follows: TGTGCCAGCAGCTTAGGCGGGAGGAGGTTCGATGAGCAGTTCTTC.

This sequence joins TRBV27 and TRBJ2-7, with D perhaps TRBD1 (6 bases). The CDR3 totals 12 residues. Trimming took 8 bases from V and 12 from J, leaving 20 bases between them. The germline gives CDR1 MNHEY, CDR2 SMNVEV (reference sequence). The CDR3 reads CASSDRRYRTYF. CDR3 in DNA: TGTGCCAGCTCGGACAGACGATACAGGACGTACTTC.

This clone was recorded only once. The V call is TRBV5-8, the J call TRBJ2-5, with 13 bases identical to TRBD2. Germline CDR1 is SGHTS and CDR2 is YDEGEE. The ends lost 4 bases at V and 5 bases at J; junction bases unmatched: 11. The CDR3 has 17 amino acids. DNA for the CDR3: TGTGCCAGCAGCCTCCCCGTCGGACTAGCGGGAGTGGAGACCCAGTACTTC. This codes for CASSLPVGLAGVETQYF. The variable domain in full, completed from reference TRBV5-8 and TRBJ2-5, reads EAGVTQSPTHLIKTRGQQATLRCSPISGHTSVYWYQQALGLGLQFLLWYDEGEERNRGNFPPRFSGRQFPNYSSELNVNALELEDSALYLCASSLPVGLAGVETQYFGPGTRLLVL.

The chain is built from TRBV4-2 and TRBJ2-1; no firm D call. The germline V gene encodes CDR1 LGHNA and CDR2 YNFKEQ. Trimming removed 0 bases from V and 0 bases from J, with 6 bases in between. This CDR3 has 15 amino acids. CDR3 sequence reads: CASSQDLSSYNEQFF. The CDR3, as DNA: TGTGCCAGCAGCCAAGACTTGAGCTCCTACAATGAGCAGTTCTTC.

This chain connects TRBV27 to TRBJ2-3, with TRBD1 identical over 8 bases. The J segment lost 8 bases and the V segment lost 5 bases, leaving 12 bases of the junction unmatched. The CDR3 covers 15 residues. Germline lookup yields CDR1 MNHEY and CDR2 SMNVEV (reference sequence). The CDR3 here is CASSPETGAFRTQYF. The DNA for the CDR3 is TGTGCCAGCAGTCCGGAGACAGGGGCGTTCCGTACGCAGTATTTT.

The V gene is TRBV13, the J gene TRBJ2-5; TRBD2 agrees at 8 bases. Germline assignment: CDR1 PRHDT and CDR2 FYEKMQ (reference sequence). The V and J ends lost 1 base and 5 bases, in that order; junction bases with no gene match: 3. The CDR3 sequence is 14 residues long. The CDR3 DNA is TGTGCCAGCAGCTTAGCGGGAGGGTTTGAGACCCAGTACTTC. The encoded protein is CASSLAGGFETQYF.

The chain joins TRBV6-5 to TRBJ2-5, with 11 positions matching TRBD2. CDR1 is MNHEY and CDR2 is SVGAGI in the germline V gene. V was pared by 7 bases and J by 5 bases, with 6 bases of the junction left unmatched. The CDR3 contains 14 residues. The DNA for the CDR3 is TGTGCCAGCAATATACTAGCGGGAGACGAGACCCAGTACTTC. Protein sequence: CASNILAGDETQYF.

Only a few counts were recorded for this clone. The chain employs TRBV5-4 and TRBJ2-1; tentatively, D is TRBD2 (5 bases). CDR3 length: 13 residues. V was clipped by 3 bases and J by 3 bases, with 7 bases between them. Per germline, CDR1 SGHNT and CDR2 YYREEE (reference sequence). DNA for the CDR3: TGTGCCAGCAGCTCACTAGACTACAATGAGCAGTTCTTC. Protein product: CASSSLDYNEQFF.

J is TRBJ1-6 and V is TRBV6-5; 7 bases map to TRBD1. Trimming took 7 bases from V and 11 from J; bases not matched to a gene: 11. Germline CDR1 MNHEY, CDR2 SVGAGI. The CDR3 has 14 amino acids. CDR3 nucleotide sequence: TGTGCCAGCACACCTCGACAGGGTCTGCCACCCCTCCACTTT. Translation gives CASTPRQGLPPLHF.

This clone was seen once. The chain is built from TRBV6-6 and TRBJ2-1, with TRBD2 identical over 11 bases. The CDR3 contains 14 residues. CDR1 is MNHNY, CDR2 SVGAGI, per germline (reference sequence). With V trimmed by 10 bases and J by 7 bases, 9 bases remained unmatched. CDR3 sequence (DNA): TGTGCCACCGGAACTAGCGGGAGAGTGAATGAGCAGTTCTTC. Protein: CATGTSGRVNEQFF.

This chain connects TRBV7-7 to TRBJ2-3, with TRBD1 matching over 8 bases. V gave up 5 bases and J gave up 1 base; unmatched junction bases: 5. CDR1 and CDR2 from the germline V gene are SSHAT and FNYEAQ (reference sequence). This CDR3 contains 15 residues. The CDR3 DNA is TGTGCCAGCAGCCGGACAGGGTCTGGCACAGATACGCAGTATTTT. It yields the protein CASSRTGSGTDTQYF.